The subject of this entry is one T cell receptor beta chain. Recruited during active infection, patients (from Seattle) were subsequently followed longitudinally. These data originate in a study of blood T cell repertoires in COVID-19. About the research overall: COVID-19 samples, acute and convalescent, were from the United States, Italy and Spain. The cDNA or gDNA used as material had been derived from T cells, B-cell-depleted T cells, or PBMCs.

V was clipped by 0 bases and J by 2 bases; unmatched bases: 3. Looked up from germline, CDR1 is SGHDN and CDR2 is FVKESK. The CDR3 spans 16 residues. TCRdb keeps only in-frame clones here, not all; method: immunoSEQ multiplex PCR. This table has about 330,000 clones, around 90% appearing once. The sequence came from a man aged 25 to 40 with COVID-19, enrolled during active disease. This chain joins TRBV14 and TRBJ2-1; 8 bases line up with TRBD2. The material sequenced was peripheral blood. The DNA of the CDR3 is TGTGCCAGCAGCCAAGAGAGTAGCGGGACCTACAATGAGCAGTTCTTC. It yields the protein CASSQESSGTYNEQFF. Variable domain in full (rest from reference TRBV14 and TRBJ2-1): EAGVTQFPSHSVIEKGQTVTLRCDPISGHDNLYWYRRVMGKEIKFLLHFVKESKQDESGMPNNRFLAERTGGTYSTLKVQPAELEDSGVYFCASSQESSGTYNEQFFGPGTRLTVL.